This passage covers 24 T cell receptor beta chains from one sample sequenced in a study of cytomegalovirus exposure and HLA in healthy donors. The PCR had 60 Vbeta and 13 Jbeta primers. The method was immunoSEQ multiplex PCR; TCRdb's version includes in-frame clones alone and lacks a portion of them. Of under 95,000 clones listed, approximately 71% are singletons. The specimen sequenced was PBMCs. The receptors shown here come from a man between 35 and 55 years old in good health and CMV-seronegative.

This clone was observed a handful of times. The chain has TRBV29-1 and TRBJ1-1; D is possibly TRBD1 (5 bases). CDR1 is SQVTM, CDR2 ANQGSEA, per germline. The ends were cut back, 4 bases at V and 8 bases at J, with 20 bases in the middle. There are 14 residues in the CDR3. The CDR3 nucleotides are TGCAGCGTTGTCCCGGCGGGGGGAGCCACCGAAGCTTTCTTT. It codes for CSVVPAGGATEAFF.

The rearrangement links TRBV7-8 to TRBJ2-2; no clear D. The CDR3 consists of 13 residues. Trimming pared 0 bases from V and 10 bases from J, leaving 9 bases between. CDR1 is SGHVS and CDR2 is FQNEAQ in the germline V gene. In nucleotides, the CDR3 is TGTGCCAGCAGCTTAGCGCCGGGTTCGGAGCTGTTTTTT. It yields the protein CASSLAPGSELFF.

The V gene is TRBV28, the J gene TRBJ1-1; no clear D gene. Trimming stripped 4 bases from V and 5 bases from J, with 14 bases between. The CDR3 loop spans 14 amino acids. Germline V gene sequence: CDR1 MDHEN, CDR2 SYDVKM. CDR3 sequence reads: CASSSPGSRTEAFF. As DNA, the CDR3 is TGTGCCAGCAGTTCCCCGGGGAGTCGGACTGAAGCTTTCTTT.

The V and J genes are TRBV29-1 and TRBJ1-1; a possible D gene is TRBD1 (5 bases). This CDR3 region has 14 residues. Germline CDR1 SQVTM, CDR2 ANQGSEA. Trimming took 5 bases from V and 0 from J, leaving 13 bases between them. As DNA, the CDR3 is TGCAGCGTTTTGACAGCACAGATGAACACTGAAGCTTTCTTT. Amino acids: CSVLTAQMNTEAFF.

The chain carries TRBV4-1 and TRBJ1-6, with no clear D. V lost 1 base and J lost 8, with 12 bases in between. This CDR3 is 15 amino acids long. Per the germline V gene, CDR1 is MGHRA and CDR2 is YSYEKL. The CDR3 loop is CASSQVGLTYSPLHF. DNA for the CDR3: TGCGCCAGCAGCCAAGTAGGACTGACTTATTCACCCCTCCACTTT.

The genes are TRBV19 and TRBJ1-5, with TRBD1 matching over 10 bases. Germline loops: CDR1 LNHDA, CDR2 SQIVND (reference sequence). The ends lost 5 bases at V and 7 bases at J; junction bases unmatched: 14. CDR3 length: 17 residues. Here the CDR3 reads CASSADRDRGPGQPQHF. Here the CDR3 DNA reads TGTGCCAGTAGTGCTGACCGGGACAGGGGTCCGGGGCAGCCCCAGCATTTT.

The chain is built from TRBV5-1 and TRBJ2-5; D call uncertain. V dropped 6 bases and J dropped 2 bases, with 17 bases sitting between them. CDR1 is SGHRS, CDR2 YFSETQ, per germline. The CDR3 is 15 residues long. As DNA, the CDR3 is TGCGCCAGCAACCCGGAGTGGCTTACTCAAGAGACCCAGTACTTC. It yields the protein CASNPEWLTQETQYF.

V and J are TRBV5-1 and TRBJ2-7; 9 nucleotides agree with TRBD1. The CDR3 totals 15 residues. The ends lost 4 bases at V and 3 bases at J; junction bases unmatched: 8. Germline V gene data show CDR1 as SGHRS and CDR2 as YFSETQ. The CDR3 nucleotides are TGCGCCAGCAGCCCTCCGGGACAGGGACTCTACGAGCAGTACTTC. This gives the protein CASSPPGQGLYEQYF.

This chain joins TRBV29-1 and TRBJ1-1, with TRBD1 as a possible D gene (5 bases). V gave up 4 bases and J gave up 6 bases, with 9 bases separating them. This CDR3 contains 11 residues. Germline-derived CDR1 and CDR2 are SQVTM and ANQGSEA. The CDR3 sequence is CSVAGGSEAFF. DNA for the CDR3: TGCAGCGTTGCCGGGGGGTCTGAAGCTTTCTTT.

The CDR3 reads CASSVTGGGGNTIYF. CDR3 DNA sequence: TGTGCCAGCAGTGTAACAGGGGGGGGAGGAAACACCATATATTTT. The J gene is TRBJ1-3, the V gene TRBV6-1; TRBD1 matches at 8 bases. Per germline, CDR1 MNHNS and CDR2 SASEGT. The CDR3 extends over 15 amino acids. Germline trimming cut 4 bases from V and 4 bases from J; bases unmatched to any gene: 6.

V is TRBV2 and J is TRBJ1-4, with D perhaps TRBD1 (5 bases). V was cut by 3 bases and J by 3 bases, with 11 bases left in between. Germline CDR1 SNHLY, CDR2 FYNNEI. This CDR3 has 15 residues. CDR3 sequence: CASSERGLANEKLFF. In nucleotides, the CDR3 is TGTGCCAGCAGTGAGCGGGGCTTGGCTAATGAAAAACTGTTTTTT.

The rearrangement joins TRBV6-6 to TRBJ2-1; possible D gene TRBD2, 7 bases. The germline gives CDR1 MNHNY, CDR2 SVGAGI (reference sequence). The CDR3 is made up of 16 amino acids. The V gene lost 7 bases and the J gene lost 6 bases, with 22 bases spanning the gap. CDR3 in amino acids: CASTPIGGGPGNEQFF. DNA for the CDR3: TGTGCCAGCACCCCCATTGGGGGGGGGCCGGGCAATGAGCAGTTCTTC.

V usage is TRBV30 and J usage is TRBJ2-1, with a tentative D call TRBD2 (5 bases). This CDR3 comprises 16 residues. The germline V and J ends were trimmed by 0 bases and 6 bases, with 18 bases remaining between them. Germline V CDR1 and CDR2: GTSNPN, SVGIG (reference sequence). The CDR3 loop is CAWSVRGSIRLNEQFF. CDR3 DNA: TGTGCCTGGAGTGTACGAGGGAGCATACGTCTCAATGAGCAGTTCTTC.

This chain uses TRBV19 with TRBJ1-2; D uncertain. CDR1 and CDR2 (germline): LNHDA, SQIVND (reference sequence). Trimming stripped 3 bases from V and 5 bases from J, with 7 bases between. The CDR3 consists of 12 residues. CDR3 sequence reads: CASSISGYGYTF. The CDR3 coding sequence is TGTGCCAGTAGTATTTCGGGATATGGCTACACCTTC.

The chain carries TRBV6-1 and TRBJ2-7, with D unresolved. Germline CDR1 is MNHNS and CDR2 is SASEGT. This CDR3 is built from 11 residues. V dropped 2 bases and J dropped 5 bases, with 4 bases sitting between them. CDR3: CASSELDEQYF. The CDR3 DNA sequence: TGTGCCAGCAGTGAATTAGACGAGCAGTACTTC.

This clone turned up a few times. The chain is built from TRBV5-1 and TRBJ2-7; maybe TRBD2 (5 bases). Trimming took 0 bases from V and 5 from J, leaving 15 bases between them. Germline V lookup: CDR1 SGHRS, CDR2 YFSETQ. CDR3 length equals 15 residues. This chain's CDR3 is CASSLVDPKRDEQYF. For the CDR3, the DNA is TGCGCCAGCAGCTTGGTCGACCCCAAGAGGGACGAGCAGTACTTC.

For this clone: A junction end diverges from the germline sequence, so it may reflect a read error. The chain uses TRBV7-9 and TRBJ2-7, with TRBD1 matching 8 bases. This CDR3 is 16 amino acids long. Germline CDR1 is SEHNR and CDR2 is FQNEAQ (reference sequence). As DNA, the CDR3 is TGTGCCAGCAGCATAGCTATCGGGACAGGATCCTACGAGCAGTACTTC. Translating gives CASSIAIGTGSYEQYF.

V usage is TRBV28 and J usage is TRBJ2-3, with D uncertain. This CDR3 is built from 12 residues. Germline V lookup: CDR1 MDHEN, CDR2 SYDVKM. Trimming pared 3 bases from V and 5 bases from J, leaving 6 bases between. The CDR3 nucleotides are TGTGCCAGCAGTTTCCCCGGAGATACGCAGTATTTT. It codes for CASSFPGDTQYF.

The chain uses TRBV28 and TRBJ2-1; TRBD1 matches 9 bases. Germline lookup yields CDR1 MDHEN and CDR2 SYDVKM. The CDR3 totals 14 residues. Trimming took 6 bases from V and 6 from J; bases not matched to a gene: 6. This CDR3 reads CASRGTGNSNEQFF. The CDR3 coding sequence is TGTGCCAGCAGGGGGACAGGGAATTCCAATGAGCAGTTCTTC.

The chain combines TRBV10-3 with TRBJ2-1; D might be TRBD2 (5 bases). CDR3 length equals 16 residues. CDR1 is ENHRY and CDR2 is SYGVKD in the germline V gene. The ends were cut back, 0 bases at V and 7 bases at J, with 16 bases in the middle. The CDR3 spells CAISESIARTRNEQFF. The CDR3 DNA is TGTGCCATCAGTGAGTCAATAGCGCGCACTCGGAATGAGCAGTTCTTC.

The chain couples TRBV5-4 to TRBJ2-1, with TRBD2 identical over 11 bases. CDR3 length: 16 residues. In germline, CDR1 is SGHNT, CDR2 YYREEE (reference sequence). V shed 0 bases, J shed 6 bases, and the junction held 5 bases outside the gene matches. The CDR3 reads CASSLGAGLAANEQFF. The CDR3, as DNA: TGTGCCAGCAGCTTGGGGGCGGGACTAGCGGCCAATGAGCAGTTCTTC.

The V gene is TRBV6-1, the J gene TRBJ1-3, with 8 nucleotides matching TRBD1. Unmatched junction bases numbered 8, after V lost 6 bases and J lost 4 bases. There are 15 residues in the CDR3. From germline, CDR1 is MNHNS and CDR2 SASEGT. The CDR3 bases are TGTGCCAGCAGCGTAACAGGGGGAAAAGGAAACACCATATATTTT. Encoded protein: CASSVTGGKGNTIYF.

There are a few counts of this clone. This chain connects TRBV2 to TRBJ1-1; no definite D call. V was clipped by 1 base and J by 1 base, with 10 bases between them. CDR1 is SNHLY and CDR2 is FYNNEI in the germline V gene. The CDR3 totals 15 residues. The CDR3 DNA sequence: TGTGCCAGCAGTGAAGTGGGCTTCCAGAACACTGAAGCTTTCTTT. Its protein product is CASSEVGFQNTEAFF.

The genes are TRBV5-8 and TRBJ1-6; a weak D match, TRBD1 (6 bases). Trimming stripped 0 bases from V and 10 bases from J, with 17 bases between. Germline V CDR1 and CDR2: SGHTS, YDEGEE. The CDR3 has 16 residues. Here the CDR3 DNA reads TGTGCCAGCAGCTTGGATCCGGCAGGGGCAAGGTCACCCCTCCACTTT. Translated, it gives CASSLDPAGARSPLHF.